Each of the 10 T cell receptor beta chains below was sequenced from the same sample in a study of beta chain features in type 1 diabetes. General study points: Moderately but significantly shorter TCRB CDR3s were found in Type 1 diabetes patients in all four CD4+ subsets.

Reverse transcription of all isolated RNA meant that expressed TCRB transcripts were sequenced. Some clones are missing from TCRdb's copy, which holds only in-frame ones; the method was immunoSEQ multiplex PCR. The sample consists of more than 300,000 clones, 9.5% to 10% of them appearing once. These receptors are not linked to any known antigen. Sequenced sample: central memory CD4+ T cells from blood. These receptors all stem from a man under 40 with type 1 diabetes.

V usage is TRBV7-2 and J usage is TRBJ1-5, with D unresolved. Trimming pared 5 bases from V and 7 bases from J, leaving 9 bases between. The germline gives CDR1 SGHTA, CDR2 FQGNSA. This CDR3 has 12 amino acids. The CDR3 loop reads CASSRDAQPQHF. CDR3 sequence (DNA): TGTGCCAGCAGCAGAGACGCGCAGCCCCAGCATTTT.

A note on this clone: The junction differs from germline at one of its ends, possibly a read error. The CDR3 DNA sequence: TGTGCCAGCAGCGCGACGGTGACGAATGACAAACTGTTTTTT. Residues: CASSATVTNDKLFF. V usage is TRBV11-1 and J usage is TRBJ1-4; no clear D. Germline CDR1 is SGHAT and CDR2 is FQDESV (reference sequence). The CDR3 totals 14 residues.

The chain carries TRBV6-5 and TRBJ2-7, with TRBD1 matching 12 bases. This CDR3 region has 14 residues. Trimming took 5 bases from V and 7 from J; bases not matched to a gene: 6. Germline CDR1 reads MNHEY; CDR2 reads SVGAGI. The CDR3 DNA reads TGTGCCAGCAGTCAGGGACAGGGGGCGCGAGAGCAGTACTTC. Its translation: CASSQGQGAREQYF.

The chain has TRBV5-5 and TRBJ1-5, with a possible D match to TRBD1 (6 bases). V lost 0 bases and J lost 7, with 8 bases in between. The CDR3 length is 13 residues. Germline loops: CDR1 SGHKS, CDR2 YYEKEE (reference sequence). The CDR3 is CASSLDREQPQHF. CDR3 sequence (DNA): TGTGCCAGCAGCTTGGACAGGGAACAGCCCCAGCATTTT.

This chain uses TRBV5-1 with TRBJ2-1, with 7 bases lining up with TRBD2. The CDR3 has 15 residues. V gave up 7 bases and J gave up 0 bases; unmatched junction bases: 7. Germline V gives CDR1 SGHRS, CDR2 YFSETQ. As DNA, the CDR3 is TGCGCCAGCCTTCTGACGGGAGGCTCCTACAATGAGCAGTTCTTC. Translated: CASLLTGGSYNEQFF.

V and J are TRBV28 and TRBJ2-4; 7 bases line up with TRBD2. Per the germline V gene, CDR1 is MDHEN and CDR2 is SYDVKM. The CDR3 consists of 16 residues. V was pared by 6 bases and J by 2 bases, with 10 bases of the junction left unmatched. The CDR3 is CASRTRGFVTKNIQYF. CDR3 in DNA: TGTGCCAGCAGGACGCGGGGGTTTGTGACCAAAAACATTCAGTACTTC.

The count of this clone is one. This chain links TRBV25-1 with TRBJ2-7; the D gene is possibly TRBD1 (7 bases). This CDR3 is built from 14 residues. Between the trimmed V and J ends, which lost 6 bases and 0 bases, there was a span of 12 bases. Per the germline V gene, CDR1 is MGHDK and CDR2 is SYGVNS. The CDR3 nucleotides are TGTGCCAGCAGGCGACAGGGAGGCTCCTACGAGCAGTACTTC. Residues: CASRRQGGSYEQYF.

This clone was seen a handful of times. The chain couples TRBV27 to TRBJ2-5; 10 nucleotides agree with TRBD1. The CDR3 length is 16 residues. CDR1 MNHEY and CDR2 SMNVEV come from the germline V gene (reference sequence). V lost 1 base, J lost 1 base, and 3 bases stayed unmatched. CDR3 bases: TGTGCCAGCAGTTTATGGACAGGGGGGGGCCAAGAGACCCAGTACTTC. As protein: CASSLWTGGGQETQYF.

This clone was counted between two and nine times. This sequence joins TRBV4-1 and TRBJ2-5; the match to TRBD1 covers 8 bases. J lost 1 base, V lost 4 bases, and 11 bases had no gene match. The CDR3 totals 17 residues. Germline CDR1 reads MGHRA; CDR2 reads YSYEKL. CDR3 sequence: CASSLGDRFFAQETQYF. The CDR3 DNA reads as TGCGCCAGCAGCCTGGGGGACAGGTTCTTCGCCCAAGAGACCCAGTACTTC.

This clone was seen at least ten times. The V call is TRBV11-3, the J call TRBJ2-6; possibly TRBD2 for D (5 bases). Germline CDR1 reads SGHNT; CDR2 reads YENEEA. This CDR3 is built from 16 residues. Trimming shortened V by 5 bases and J by 4 bases, and 15 bases separated the two germline ends. In nucleotides, the CDR3 is TGTGCCAGCAGCCATGGTGGAGGCACCGGGGCCAACGTCCTGACTTTC. Amino acids: CASSHGGGTGANVLTF.